The count of the clone carrying this TCR beta chain is one. Antigen specificity is unknown. The CDR3 runs 14 residues. Trimming pared 7 bases from V and 6 bases from J, leaving 18 bases between. The germline V gene has CDR1 SNHLY and CDR2 FYNNEI. The record originates from a study of T cell responses to AZD1222 COVID-19 vaccine. Study-wide results and limits: Among the donors, most were white British and more were female, and clonal diversity was possibly underestimated. Just 6 or 7 people given AZD1222 tested seropositive at baseline.

Clones were sequenced by immunoSEQ multiplex PCR, and TCRdb holds only the in-frame ones, with some missing. The sample carries 65,000 to 85,000 clones, 75% to 90% recorded once. Sample: peripheral blood, taken 28 days after the second AZD1222 dose. The TCR was taken from an adult who received the AZD1222 COVID-19 vaccine. The chain links TRBV2 to TRBJ1-1, with TRBD1 as a possible D gene (6 bases). In DNA form, the CDR3 reads TGTGCCAGCACCGGCGGGGGCACGAGGTCTGAAGCTTTCTTT. Its translation is CASTGGGTRSEAFF.